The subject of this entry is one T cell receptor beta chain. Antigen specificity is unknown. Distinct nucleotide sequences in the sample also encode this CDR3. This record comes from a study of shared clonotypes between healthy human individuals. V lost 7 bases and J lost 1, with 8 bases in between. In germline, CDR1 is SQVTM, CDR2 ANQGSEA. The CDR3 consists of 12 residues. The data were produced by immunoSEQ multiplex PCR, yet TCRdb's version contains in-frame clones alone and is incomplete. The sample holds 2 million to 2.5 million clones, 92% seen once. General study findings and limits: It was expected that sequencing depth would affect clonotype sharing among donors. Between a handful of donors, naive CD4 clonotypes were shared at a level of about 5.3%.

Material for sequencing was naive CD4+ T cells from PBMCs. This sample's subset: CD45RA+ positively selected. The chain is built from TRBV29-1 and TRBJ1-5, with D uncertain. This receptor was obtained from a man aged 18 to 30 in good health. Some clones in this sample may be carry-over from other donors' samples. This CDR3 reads CSAGLSNQPQHF. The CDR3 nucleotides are TGCAGCGCCGGACTGAGCAATCAGCCCCAGCATTTT.